The clone carrying this TCR beta chain has more than one count but fewer than ten. The immunoSEQ assay amplified TCRB CDR3 from up to about 2 ug DNA. The PCR used 60 V beta and 13 J beta primers. Sequencing was performed with immunoSEQ multiplex PCR; in TCRdb, only in-frame clones are kept and a portion is missing. The table shows 100,000 or so clones, with 90% occurring only once. The time point denotes: after dendritic cell vaccination, including at tumor progression/relapse. Only patients with spare fresh-frozen tumor and over two years of follow-up were included. This record comes from a study of glioma-infiltrating T cells after dendritic cell vaccination. Study-level background: Autologous tumor lysate was loaded overnight onto monocyte-derived dendritic cells grown 7 to 8 days with IL-4 and GM-CSF.

The V gene's germline CDR1 is SGHVS and CDR2 FNYEAQ. The CDR3 length is 16 residues. V was shortened by 1 base and J by 0 bases, with 10 bases between the two germline ends. The TCR was taken from a human donor with glioblastoma. V usage is TRBV7-6 and J usage is TRBJ1-3; D unresolved. Here the sequenced sample was blood, taken after dendritic cell vaccination. This CDR3 reads CASSLGSGRSGNTIYF. The DNA for the CDR3 is TGTGCCAGCAGCTTAGGCAGCGGACGCTCTGGAAACACCATATATTTT. Looking up the rest from reference TRBV7-6 and TRBJ1-3 gives the full variable domain: GAGVSQSPRYKVTKRGQDVALRCDPISGHVSLYWYRQALGQGPEFLTYFNYEAQQDKSGLPNDRFSAERPEGSISTLTIQRTEQRDSAMYRCASSLGSGRSGNTIYFGEGSWLTVV.